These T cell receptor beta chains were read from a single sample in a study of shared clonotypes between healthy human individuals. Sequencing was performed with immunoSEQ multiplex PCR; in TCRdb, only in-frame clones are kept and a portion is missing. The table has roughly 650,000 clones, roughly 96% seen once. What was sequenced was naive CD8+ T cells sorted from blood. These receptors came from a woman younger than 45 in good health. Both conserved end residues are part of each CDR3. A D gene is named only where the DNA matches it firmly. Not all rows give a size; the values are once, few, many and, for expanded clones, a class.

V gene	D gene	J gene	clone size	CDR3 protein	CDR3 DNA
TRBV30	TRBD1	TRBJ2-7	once	CACGQGFTYEQYF	TGTGCCTGCGGACAGGGATTTACCTACGAGCAGTACTTC
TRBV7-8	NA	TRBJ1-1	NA	CASSYQRALNTEAFF	TGTGCCAGCAGCTACCAACGGGCGTTGAACACTGAAGCTTTCTTT
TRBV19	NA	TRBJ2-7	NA	CASSIVGGGYEQYF	TGTGCCAGTAGTATAGTCGGGGGTGGATACGAGCAGTACTTC
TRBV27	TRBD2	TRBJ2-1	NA	CASSPFSLTSGRGSLNEQFF	TGTGCCAGCAGCCCCTTCTCGCTGACTAGCGGGAGGGGTTCGCTGAATGAGCAGTTCTTC
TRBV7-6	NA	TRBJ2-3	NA	CASSLELVKSDTQYF	TGTGCCAGCAGCTTAGAACTAGTGAAGTCAGATACGCAGTATTTT
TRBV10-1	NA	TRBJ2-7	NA	CASSDPDRSYEQYF	TGCGCCAGCAGTGACCCGGACCGATCCTACGAGCAGTACTTC
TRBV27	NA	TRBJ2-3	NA	CASSLSSQSADTQYF	TGTGCCAGCAGTTTGAGTAGTCAGTCTGCAGATACGCAGTATTTT
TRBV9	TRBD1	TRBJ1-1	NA	CASRETGTGGTEAFF	TGTGCCAGCCGAGAGACCGGGACAGGGGGCACTGAAGCTTTCTTT
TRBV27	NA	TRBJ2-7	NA	CASSLSGATSYEQYF	TGTGCCAGCAGTTTATCCGGGGCGACCTCCTACGAGCAGTACTTC
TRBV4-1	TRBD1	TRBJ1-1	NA	CASSRQGFGTEAFF	TGCGCCAGCAGCAGACAGGGGTTCGGCACTGAAGCTTTCTTT
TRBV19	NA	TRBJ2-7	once	CASSISFYREGRYEQYF	TGTGCCAGTAGTATTTCATTTTACAGGGAAGGCAGGTACGAGCAGTACTTC
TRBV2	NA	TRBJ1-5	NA	CASNLGRGYSNQPQHF	TGTGCCAGCAATCTAGGGAGGGGGTATAGCAATCAGCCCCAGCATTTT
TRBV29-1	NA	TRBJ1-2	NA	CSVPSGEIPNYGYTF	TGCAGCGTCCCGTCGGGGGAGATACCAAACTATGGCTACACCTTC
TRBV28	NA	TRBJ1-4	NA	CASSFRGEKLFF	TGTGCCAGCAGTTTTCGGGGTGAAAAACTGTTTTTT
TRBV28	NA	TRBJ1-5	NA	CASSLSREFQPQHF	TGTGCCAGCAGTCTTTCCAGGGAGTTCCAGCCCCAGCATTTT
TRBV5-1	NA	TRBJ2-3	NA	CASSLVQRSTDTQYF	TGCGCCAGCAGCTTGGTCCAGCGGAGCACAGATACGCAGTATTTT
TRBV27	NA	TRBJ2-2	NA	CASSLSTVYTGELFF	TGTGCCAGCAGTTTATCCACAGTCTACACCGGGGAGCTGTTTTTT
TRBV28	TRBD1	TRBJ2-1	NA	CASKLDRGGIYEQFF	TGTGCCAGCAAGCTGGACAGGGGAGGAATTTATGAGCAGTTCTTC
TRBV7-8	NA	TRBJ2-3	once	CASSLVVGLQATQYF	TGTGCCAGCAGCTTAGTCGTCGGACTCCAAGCGACGCAGTATTTT
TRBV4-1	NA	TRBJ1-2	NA	CASSQQQYSYGDYGYTF	TGCGCCAGCAGCCAACAACAATACAGTTACGGAGACTATGGCTACACCTTC
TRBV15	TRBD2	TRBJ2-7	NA	CATSRPKREAFSEQYF	TGTGCCACCAGCAGACCAAAGCGGGAGGCTTTTTCCGAGCAGTACTTC
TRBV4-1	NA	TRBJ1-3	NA	CASSQESTGISGNTIYF	TGCGCCAGCAGCCAAGAATCCACAGGGATCTCTGGAAACACCATATATTTT
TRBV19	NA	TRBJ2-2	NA	CASSIIPWAQNTGELFF	TGTGCCAGTAGTATAATCCCCTGGGCTCAGAACACCGGGGAGCTGTTTTTT
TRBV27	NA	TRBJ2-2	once	CASTNTGELFF	TGTGCCAGCACTAACACCGGGGAGCTGTTTTTT
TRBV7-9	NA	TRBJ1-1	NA	CASRGAGGPEAFF	TGTGCCAGCAGGGGCGCCGGGGGCCCTGAAGCTTTCTTT
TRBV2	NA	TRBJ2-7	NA	CASSRVDKTRVHEQYF	TGTGCCAGCAGTAGAGTAGATAAGACTAGGGTTCACGAGCAGTACTTC
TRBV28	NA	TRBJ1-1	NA	CASSKYTEAFF	TGTGCCAGCAGTAAGTACACTGAAGCTTTCTTT
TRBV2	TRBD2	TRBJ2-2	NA	CAGEREGSGELFF	TGTGCCGGAGAGCGGGAGGGTTCCGGGGAGCTGTTTTTT
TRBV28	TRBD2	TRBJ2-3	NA	CASSRGFREVGTDTQYF	TGTGCCAGCAGCCGGGGGTTCCGGGAGGTGGGCACAGATACGCAGTATTTT
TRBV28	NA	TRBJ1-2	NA	CASSARQDSNYGYTF	TGTGCCAGCAGTGCCCGACAGGACTCTAACTATGGCTACACCTTC
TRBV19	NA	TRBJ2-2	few	CASSIDLDNTGELFF	TGTGCCAGTAGTATTGACCTAGATAACACCGGGGAGCTGTTTTTT
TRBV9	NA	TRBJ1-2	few	CASSVGEGRGYTF	TGTGCCAGCAGCGTAGGCGAAGGGCGCGGCTACACCTTC
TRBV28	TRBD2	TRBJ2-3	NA	CASSWTSADTQYF	TGTGCCAGCAGTTGGACTAGCGCGGATACGCAGTATTTT
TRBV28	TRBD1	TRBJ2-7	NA	CASSFSSDRATYEQYF	TGTGCCAGCAGTTTTTCCTCGGACAGGGCGACCTACGAGCAGTACTTC
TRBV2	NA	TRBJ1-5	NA	CASSEGGLNQPQHF	TGTGCCAGCAGTGAAGGGGGCCTCAATCAGCCCCAGCATTTT
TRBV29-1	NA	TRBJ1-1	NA	CSVETVFAEAFF	TGCAGCGTTGAGACAGTATTCGCTGAAGCTTTCTTT
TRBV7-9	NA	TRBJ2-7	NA	CASSASTSSYEQYF	TGTGCCAGCAGCGCCTCTACTAGCTCCTACGAGCAGTACTTC
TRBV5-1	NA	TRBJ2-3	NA	CASSGRGTDTQYF	TGCGCCAGTTCGGGCAGGGGCACAGATACGCAGTATTTT
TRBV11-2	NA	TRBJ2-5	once	CASSLGGYQETQYF	TGTGCCAGCAGCTTAGGGGGGTACCAAGAGACCCAGTACTTC
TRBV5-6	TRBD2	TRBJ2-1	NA	CASSAGLAYNEQFF	TGTGCCAGCAGCGCAGGACTAGCCTACAATGAGCAGTTCTTC
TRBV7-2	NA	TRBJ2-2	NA	CASSTPPQEYTGELFF	TGTGCCAGCAGCACCCCCCCGCAGGAGTACACCGGGGAGCTGTTTTTT
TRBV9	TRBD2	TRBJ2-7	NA	CASSRGGLGTYEQYF	TGTGCCAGCAGCCGTGGGGGACTAGGGACCTACGAGCAGTACTTC
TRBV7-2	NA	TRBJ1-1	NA	CASSLRQAYTEAFF	TGTGCCAGCAGCTTACGACAGGCCTACACTGAAGCTTTCTTT
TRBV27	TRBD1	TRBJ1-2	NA	CASSSPGGVNGYTF	TGTGCCAGCAGTTCCCCAGGGGGGGTGAATGGCTACACCTTC
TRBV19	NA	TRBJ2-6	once	CASSIDLEVSGANVLTF	TGTGCCAGTAGTATAGATCTAGAGGTCTCTGGGGCCAACGTCCTGACTTTC
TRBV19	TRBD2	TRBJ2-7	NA	CASRGGAAYEQYF	TGTGCCAGTAGGGGAGGGGCCGCCTACGAGCAGTACTTC
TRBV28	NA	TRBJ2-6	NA	CASSLWTTNPGANVLTF	TGTGCCAGCAGTTTATGGACAACTAACCCTGGGGCCAACGTCCTGACTTTC
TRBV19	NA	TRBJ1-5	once	CASGIRDINQPQHF	TGCGCCAGCGGGATCAGGGATATCAATCAGCCCCAGCATTTT
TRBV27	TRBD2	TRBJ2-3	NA	CASSFASGSPSTDTQYF	TGTGCCAGCAGTTTTGCTAGCGGGTCGCCTAGCACAGATACGCAGTATTTT
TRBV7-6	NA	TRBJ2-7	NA	CASSLGAGGYEQYF	TGTGCCAGCAGCTTAGGGGCGGGCGGCTACGAGCAGTACTTC
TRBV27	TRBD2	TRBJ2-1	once	CASSWGTSGRFEQFF	TGTGCCAGCAGTTGGGGGACTAGCGGGAGGTTTGAGCAGTTCTTC